This TCR beta chain stems from a study of T cells after posttransplantation cyclophosphamide. Findings and caveats of the study: TRB clonality was highly associated with recipient CMV seropositivity and reactivation. Later post-transplant blood repertoires were often dominated by donor CD8+ memory clones. Tissue-infiltrating T cells from skin or gut overlapped little with blood T cells.

This related bone marrow graft donor gave peripheral blood on the day of marrow donation. Deletions cut 5 bases from V and 1 base from J, with 11 bases between. Per the germline V gene, CDR1 is LNHDA and CDR2 is SQIVND (reference sequence). This CDR3 contains 14 residues. This clone has ten or more counts. The antigen is undetermined. Clones were read by immunoSEQ multiplex PCR, and TCRdb kept only the in-frame ones, dropping some. The repertoire consists of 42,000 or so clones, none detected only once. Source material: PBMCs. The V and J genes are TRBV19 and TRBJ1-1; D is possibly TRBD1 (5 bases). This TCR derives from a woman aged 45-65 years in good health and a related stem cell transplant donor. CDR3 DNA sequence: TGTGCCAGTAGTCCAGGGCGGGAGAACACTGAAGCTTTCTTT. Encoded protein: CASSPGRENTEAFF.